This T cell receptor beta chain is drawn from a study of blood T cell repertoires in COVID-19. Study-level background: The United States, Italy and Spain provided the acute and convalescent COVID-19 samples.

Here immunoSEQ multiplex PCR was the method, and the copy in TCRdb shows in-frame clones only, minus some. The data show 200,000 or so clones, 65% to 85% seen once. This clone appeared once. The sequence derives from a woman aged 55-75 years with acute or convalescent COVID-19. Sequencing was done on a sample of peripheral blood.

CDR3 sequence reads: CASSPRGRGNEKLFF. Here the CDR3 DNA reads TGTGCCAGCTCACCACGGGGGCGCGGTAATGAAAAACTGTTTTTT. The chain recombines TRBV18 with TRBJ1-4; D is perhaps TRBD1 (6 bases). V lost 1 base and J lost 4, with 10 bases in between. From germline, CDR1 is KGHSH and CDR2 LQKENI. The length of the CDR3 is 15 residues.